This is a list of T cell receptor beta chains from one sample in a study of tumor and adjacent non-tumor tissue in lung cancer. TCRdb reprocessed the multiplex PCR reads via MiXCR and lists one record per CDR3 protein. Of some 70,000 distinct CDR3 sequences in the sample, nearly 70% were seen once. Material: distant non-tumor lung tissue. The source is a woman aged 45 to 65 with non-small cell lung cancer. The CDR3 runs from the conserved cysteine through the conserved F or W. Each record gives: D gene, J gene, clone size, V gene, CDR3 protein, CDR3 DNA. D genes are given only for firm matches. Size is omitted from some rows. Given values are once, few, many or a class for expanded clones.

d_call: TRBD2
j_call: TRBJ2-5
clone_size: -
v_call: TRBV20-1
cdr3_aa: CSDGTSGRPPQETQYF
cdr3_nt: TGCAGTGACGGGACTAGCGGGAGACCCCCCCAAGAGACCCAGTACTTC

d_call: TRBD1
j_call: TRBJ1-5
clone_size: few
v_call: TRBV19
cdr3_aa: CASRGGQGGNQPQHF
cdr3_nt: TGTGCCAGTAGGGGTGGACAGGGCGGCAATCAGCCCCAGCATTTT

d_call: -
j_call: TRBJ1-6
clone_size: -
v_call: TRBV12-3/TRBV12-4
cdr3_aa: CASSFRGGNSPLHF
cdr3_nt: TGTGCCAGCAGTTTCAGAGGGGGAAATTCACCCCTCCACTTT

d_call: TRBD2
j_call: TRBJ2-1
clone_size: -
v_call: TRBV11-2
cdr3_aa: CASSDTGLVGGFNVQFF
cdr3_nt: TGTGCCAGCAGCGACACGGGACTAGTGGGAGGGTTCAATGTGCAGTTCTTC

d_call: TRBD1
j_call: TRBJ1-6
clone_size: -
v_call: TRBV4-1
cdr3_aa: CASSHESTGTASLLHF
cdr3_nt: TGCGCCAGCAGCCACGAATCGACAGGGACGGCTTCACTCCTTCACTTT

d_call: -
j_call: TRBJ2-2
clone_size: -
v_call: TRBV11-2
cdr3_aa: CASSLPAGRGWTRDLFF
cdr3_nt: TGTGCCAGCAGCTTGCCGGCGGGAAGAGGATGGACCAGGGACCTGTTTTTT

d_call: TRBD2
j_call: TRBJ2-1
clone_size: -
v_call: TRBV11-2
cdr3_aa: CASSLVRTSGSGEQLF
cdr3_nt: TGTGCCAGCAGCTTAGTGAGGACTAGCGGGAGTGGTGAGCAGCTCTTC

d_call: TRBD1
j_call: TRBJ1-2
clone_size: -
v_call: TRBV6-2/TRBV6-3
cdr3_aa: CVSSRGQEQDGYTF
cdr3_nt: TGTGTCAGTAGCCGCGGACAGGAGCAGGATGGCTACACCTTC

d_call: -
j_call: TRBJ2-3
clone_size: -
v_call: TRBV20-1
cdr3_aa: CSTSGDRASSTDTQYF
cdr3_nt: TGCAGTACTAGCGGAGACAGGGCTTCTAGTACAGATACGCAGTATTTT

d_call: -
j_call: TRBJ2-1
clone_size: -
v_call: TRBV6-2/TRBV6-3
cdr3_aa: CAGSHRYEQFF
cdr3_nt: TGTGCCGGCAGTCACCGATACGAGCAGTTCTTC

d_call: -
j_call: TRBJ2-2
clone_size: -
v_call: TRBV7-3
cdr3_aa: CVSSLSATGELFF
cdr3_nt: TGTGTCAGCAGCTTATCGGCCACCGGGGAGCTGTTTTTT

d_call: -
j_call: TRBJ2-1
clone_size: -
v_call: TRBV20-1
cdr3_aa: CSARPKEFGSYNEQFF
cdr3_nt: TGCAGTGCTAGACCTAAGGAGTTTGGCTCCTATAATGAGCAGTTCTTC

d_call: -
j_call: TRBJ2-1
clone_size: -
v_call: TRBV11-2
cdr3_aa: CASNLMTGTSGPDQFF
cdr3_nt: TGTGCCAGTAACCTAATGACCGGGACCAGCGGACCAGATCAGTTCTTC

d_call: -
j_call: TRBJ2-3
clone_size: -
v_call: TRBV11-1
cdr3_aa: CAGSLLAGRDTQYF
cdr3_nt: TGTGCCGGCAGCTTACTGGCGGGGCGGGATACGCAGTATTTT

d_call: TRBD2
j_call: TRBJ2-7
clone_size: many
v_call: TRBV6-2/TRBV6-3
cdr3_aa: CASSFLAGSYEQYF
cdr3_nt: TGTGCCAGCAGTTTTCTAGCGGGATCCTACGAGCAGTACTTC

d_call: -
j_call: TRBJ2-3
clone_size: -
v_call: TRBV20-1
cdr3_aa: CNTRRTDTDTQYF
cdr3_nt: TGCAATACTAGACGGACAGACACAGATACGCAGTATTTT

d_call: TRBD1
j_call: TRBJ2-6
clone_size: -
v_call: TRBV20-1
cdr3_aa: CCAIDRGSGTNVLTF
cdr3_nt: TGCTGTGCTATCGACAGGGGATCCGGGACCAACGTCCTGACTTTC

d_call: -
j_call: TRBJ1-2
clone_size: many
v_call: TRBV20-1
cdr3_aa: CSARDMGTQVDYGYTF
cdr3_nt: TGCAGTGCTAGAGATATGGGGACACAGGTCGACTATGGCTACACCTTC

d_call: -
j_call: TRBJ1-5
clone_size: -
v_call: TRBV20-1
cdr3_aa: CSARDRAGDQSPHF
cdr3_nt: TGCAGTGCTAGAGATCGAGCAGGGGATCAGTCCCCGCATTTT

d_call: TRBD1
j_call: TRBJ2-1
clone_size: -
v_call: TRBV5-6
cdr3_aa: CTNSWTGGHPFNEQFF
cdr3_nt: TGTACCAACAGCTGGACAGGGGGCCACCCATTCAATGAGCAGTTCTTC

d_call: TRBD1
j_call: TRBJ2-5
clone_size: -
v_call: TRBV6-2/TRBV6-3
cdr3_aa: CASSLTGTGDETQYF
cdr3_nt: TGTGCCAGCAGTTTAACCGGGACAGGGGACGAGACCCAGTACTTC

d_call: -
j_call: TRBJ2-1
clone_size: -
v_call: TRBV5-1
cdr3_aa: CVNSLTSGPQYHEQFF
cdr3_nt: TGCGTCAACAGCTTGACCTCGGGACCTCAGTATCATGAGCAGTTCTTC

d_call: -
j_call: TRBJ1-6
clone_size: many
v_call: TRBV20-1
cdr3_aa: CSARDRNLHF
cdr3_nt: TGCAGTGCTAGAGATCGGAACCTGCACTTT

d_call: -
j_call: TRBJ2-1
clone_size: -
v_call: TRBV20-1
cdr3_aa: CSTSSGESLLDVQFF
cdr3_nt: TGCAGTACTTCCTCGGGGGAGTCCCTATTAGATGTGCAGTTCTTC

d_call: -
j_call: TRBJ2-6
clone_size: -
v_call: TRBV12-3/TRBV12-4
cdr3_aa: CAGSPRTGANVLTF
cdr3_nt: TGTGCCGGTAGCCCCAGGACTGGGGCCAACGTCCTGACTTTC

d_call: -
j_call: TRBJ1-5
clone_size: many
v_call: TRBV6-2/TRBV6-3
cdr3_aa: CASSYSKGPSQHF
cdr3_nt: TGTGCCAGCAGTTACTCGAAGGGACCCTCGCAACATTTT

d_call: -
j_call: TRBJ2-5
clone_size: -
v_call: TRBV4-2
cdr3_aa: CASSQATVLDFVTQYF
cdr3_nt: TGTGCCAGCAGCCAAGCCACGGTACTAGACTTCGTGACCCAGTACTTC

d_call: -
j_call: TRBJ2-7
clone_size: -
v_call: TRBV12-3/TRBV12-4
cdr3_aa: CPNSTTSGKLELYF
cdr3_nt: TGTCCCAACAGTACCACTAGTGGGAAACTTGAGCTGTACTTC

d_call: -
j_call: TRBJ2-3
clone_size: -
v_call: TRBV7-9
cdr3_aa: CASSLGSMDTQYF
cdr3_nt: TGTGCCAGCAGCTTAGGGTCCATGGATACGCAGTATTTT

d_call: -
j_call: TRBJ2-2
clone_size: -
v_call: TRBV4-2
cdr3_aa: CVSSRGSQFPGELFF
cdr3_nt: TGTGTCAGCAGCCGAGGGTCCCAATTCCCCGGGGAGCTGTTTTTT

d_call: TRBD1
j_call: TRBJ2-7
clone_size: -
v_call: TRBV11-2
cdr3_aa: CDSSSGTGQTYEEYF
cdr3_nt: TGTGACAGCAGCTCGGGGACAGGCCAGACCTACGAGGAGTACTTC

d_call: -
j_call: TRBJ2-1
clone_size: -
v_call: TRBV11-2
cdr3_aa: CASSLESGLPQFF
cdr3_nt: TGTGCCAGCAGCTTAGAGTCGGGACTCCCTCAGTTCTTC

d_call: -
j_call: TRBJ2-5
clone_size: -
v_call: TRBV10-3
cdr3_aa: CVISDRVADQETQYF
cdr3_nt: TGTGTCATTAGTGACCGGGTAGCCGACCAAGAGACCCAGTACTTC

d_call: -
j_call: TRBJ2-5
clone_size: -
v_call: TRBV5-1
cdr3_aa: CASSLDRSEETQYF
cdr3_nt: TGCGCCAGCAGCTTGGACAGGTCGGAAGAGACCCAGTACTTC

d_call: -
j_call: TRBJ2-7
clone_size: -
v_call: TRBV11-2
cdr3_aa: CASGPWARGSYEQYF
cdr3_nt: TGTGCCAGCGGCCCATGGGCTAGAGGTTCCTACGAGCAGTACTTC

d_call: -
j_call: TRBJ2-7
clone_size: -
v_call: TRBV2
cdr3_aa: CASNADSQALCYEQYF
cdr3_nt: TGTGCCAGCAATGCCGACAGCCAAGCCCTCTGCTACGAGCAGTACTTC

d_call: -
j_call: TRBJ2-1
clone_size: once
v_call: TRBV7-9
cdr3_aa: CASSPGRESRSSYNEKFF
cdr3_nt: TGTGCCAGCAGCCCTGGCCGCGAGAGCCGGAGCTCCTACAATGAGAAGTTCTTC

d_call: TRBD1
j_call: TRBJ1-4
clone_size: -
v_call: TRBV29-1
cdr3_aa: CSLPGQGNEKLFF
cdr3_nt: TGCAGCTTGCCGGGACAGGGTAATGAAAAACTGTTTTTT

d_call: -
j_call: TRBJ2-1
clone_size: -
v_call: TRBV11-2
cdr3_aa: CVNSLTLLAREQFF
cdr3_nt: TGTGTCAACAGCTTAACACTCTTGGCGAGAGAGCAGTTCTTC

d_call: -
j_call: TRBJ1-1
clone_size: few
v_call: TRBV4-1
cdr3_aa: CASSQGPTANTEAFF
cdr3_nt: TGCGCCAGCAGCCAAGGTCCCACTGCGAACACTGAAGCTTTCTTT

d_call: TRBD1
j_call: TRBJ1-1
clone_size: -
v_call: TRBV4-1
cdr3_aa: CASSQGRYRGNTEAFF
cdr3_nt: TGCGCCAGTAGCCAAGGTCGTTACAGGGGGAACACTGAAGCTTTCTTT

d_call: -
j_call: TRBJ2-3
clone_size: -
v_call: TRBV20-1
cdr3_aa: CSARALVRDTDTQYF
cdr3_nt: TGCAGTGCTAGGGCCCTGGTCAGAGACACAGACACGCAGTATTTT

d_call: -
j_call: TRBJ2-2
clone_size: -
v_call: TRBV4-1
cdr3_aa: CASSQEGFTGELSF
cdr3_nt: TGCGCCAGCAGCCAAGAGGGGTTCACCGGGGAGCTCTCTTTT

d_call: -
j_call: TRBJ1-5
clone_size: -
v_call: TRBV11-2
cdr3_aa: CTSSLDRNQSQHF
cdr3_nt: TGTACCAGCAGCTTAGATCGGAACCAGTCCCAGCATTTT

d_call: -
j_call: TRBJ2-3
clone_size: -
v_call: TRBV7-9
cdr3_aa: CASGTRPRENTDTQYF
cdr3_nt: TGTGCCAGCGGGACCCGACCCAGGGAAAACACAGATACGCAATATTTT

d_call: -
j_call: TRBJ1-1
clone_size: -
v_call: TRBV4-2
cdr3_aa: CACSQDQPREAFF
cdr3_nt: TGTGCCTGCAGCCAAGATCAGCCGAGAGAAGCTTTCTTT

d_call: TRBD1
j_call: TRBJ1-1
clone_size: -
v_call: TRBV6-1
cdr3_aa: CAKPEGGDRILNTEAFF
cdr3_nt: TGTGCCAAGCCGGAGGGAGGGGACAGAATATTGAACACTGAAGCTTTCTTT

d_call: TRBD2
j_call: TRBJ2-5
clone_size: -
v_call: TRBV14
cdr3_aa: CACSQRESETQYF
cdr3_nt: TGTGCCTGCAGCCAGCGGGAGAGTGAGACTCAGTACTTC

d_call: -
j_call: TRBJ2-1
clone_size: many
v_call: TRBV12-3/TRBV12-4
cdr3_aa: CASSLWQGNEQFF
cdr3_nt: TGTGCCAGCAGTTTGTGGCAGGGCAATGAGCAGTTCTTC

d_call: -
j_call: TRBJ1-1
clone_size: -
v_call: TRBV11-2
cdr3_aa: CASSFARKNTQAFF
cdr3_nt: TGTGCCAGCAGTTTCGCGAGAAAGAACACTCAAGCTTTCTTT

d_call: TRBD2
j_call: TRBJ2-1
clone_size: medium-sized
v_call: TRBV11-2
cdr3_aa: CASSLELAGGSYNEQFF
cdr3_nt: TGTGCCAGCAGCTTAGAGCTAGCGGGAGGCTCCTACAATGAGCAGTTCTTC